This is a list of T cell receptor beta chains from one sample in a study of CD8+ T cells in alopecia areata. The assay was immunoSEQ multiplex PCR, and TCRdb's table has in-frame clones only and misses some. The data show 120,000 or so clones, around 50% seen once. Sequenced: NKG2D-low CD8+ T cells sorted from blood. These receptor sequences come from a human donor with alopecia areata. CDR3s include the opening cysteine and the closing phenylalanine or tryptophan. D genes are given only for firm matches. Clone sizes are given selectively: once, few, many, or a class where the clone is expanded.

TRBJ2-1 | TRBV7-9 | NA | NA | CAILRRTYNEQFF | TGTGCCATCCTCAGACGCACCTACAATGAGCAGTTCTTC
TRBJ2-7 | TRBV29-1 | NA | few | CSVMDTSYEQYF | TGCAGCGTCATGGACACCTCCTACGAGCAGTACTTC
TRBJ2-5 | TRBV7-9 | NA | NA | CASSLVGGGRLQETQYF | TGTGCCAGCAGCTTAGTGGGCGGGGGCCGACTCCAAGAGACCCAGTACTTC
TRBJ2-3 | TRBV9 | NA | NA | CASSVGDTQYF | TGTGCCAGCAGCGTAGGAGATACGCAGTATTTT
TRBJ2-1 | TRBV2 | TRBD2 | NA | CASRGVGGNYNEQFF | TGTGCCAGCCGGGGTGTCGGGGGGAATTACAATGAGCAGTTCTTC
TRBJ2-7 | TRBV5-6 | NA | NA | CASSFGSSYEQYF | TGTGCCAGCAGCTTTGGCAGCTCCTACGAGCAGTACTTC
TRBJ2-2 | TRBV23-1 | NA | NA | CASRDPGQNTGELFF | TGCGCCAGCAGGGACCCGGGACAGAACACCGGGGAGCTGTTTTTT
TRBJ2-7 | TRBV4-2 | TRBD2 | NA | CASSQDTAGGTEREQYF | TGTGCCAGCAGCCAAGATACTGCGGGGGGGACCGAGAGAGAGCAGTACTTC
TRBJ1-5 | TRBV11-2 | NA | NA | CASSLLSGMNQPQHF | TGTGCCAGCAGCTTGTTGTCAGGGATGAATCAGCCCCAGCATTTT
TRBJ2-1 | TRBV27 | TRBD2 | once | CASSTASGAYNEQFF | TGTGCCAGCAGTACCGCTAGCGGCGCCTACAATGAGCAGTTCTTC
TRBJ1-1 | TRBV29-1 | NA | NA | CSALGGVNTEAFF | TGCAGCGCCCTAGGTGGGGTGAACACTGAAGCTTTCTTT
TRBJ2-1 | TRBV28 | TRBD1 | few | CASSLRGGPRNEQFF | TGTGCCAGCAGTTTAAGAGGGGGCCCACGCAATGAGCAGTTCTTC
TRBJ2-7 | TRBV30 | TRBD1 | NA | CAWEKGQGDSEQYF | TGTGCCTGGGAGAAGGGACAGGGGGACTCCGAGCAGTACTTC
TRBJ1-1 | TRBV29-1 | NA | NA | CSVPNGVNTEAFF | TGCAGCGTCCCTAACGGAGTGAACACTGAAGCTTTCTTT
TRBJ2-1 | TRBV29-1 | TRBD2 | NA | CSVEDQVPGREDEQFF | TGCAGCGTTGAAGATCAGGTACCAGGACGGGAGGATGAGCAGTTCTTC
TRBJ2-7 | TRBV29-1 | NA | few | CSVDHQGHEQYF | TGCAGCGTTGATCATCAGGGCCACGAGCAGTACTTC
TRBJ1-6 | TRBV4-2 | NA | NA | CASSQDLRSPLHF | TGTGCCAGCAGCCAAGATTTACGGTCACCCCTCCACTTT
TRBJ2-7 | TRBV5-1 | NA | NA | CASSAGTKGPYEQYF | TGCGCCAGCAGCGCAGGGACCAAGGGGCCCTACGAGCAGTACTTC
TRBJ2-7 | TRBV29-1 | TRBD1 | NA | CSVTTGLEQYF | TGCAGCGTGACGACAGGGCTCGAGCAGTACTTC
TRBJ2-1 | TRBV29-1 | NA | few | CSVGTREQFF | TGCAGCGTCGGGACGCGAGAGCAGTTCTTC
TRBJ1-2 | TRBV29-1 | NA | NA | CSVEIRYGYTF | TGCAGCGTCGAAATCCGGTATGGCTACACCTTC
TRBJ1-5 | TRBV30 | NA | NA | CAWSLPGEEPQHF | TGTGCCTGGAGTCTACCAGGAGAGGAGCCCCAGCATTTT
TRBJ1-1 | TRBV28 | NA | medium-sized | CASSLPSGAGDTEAFF | TGTGCCAGCAGTTTACCCTCCGGGGCAGGGGACACTGAAGCTTTCTTT
TRBJ2-5 | TRBV19 | TRBD1 | few | CASSPQGTGSQETQYF | TGTGCCAGTAGTCCGCAAGGGACAGGGAGCCAAGAGACCCAGTACTTC
TRBJ2-1 | TRBV5-6 | TRBD2 | NA | CASSLATSGSLGEQFF | TGTGCCAGCAGCTTGGCGACTAGCGGGAGTCTCGGTGAGCAGTTCTTC
TRBJ2-5 | TRBV29-1 | NA | NA | CSVVYHRPLQETQYF | TGCAGCGTTGTGTATCATCGGCCCCTCCAAGAGACCCAGTACTTC
TRBJ2-7 | TRBV7-9 | TRBD1 | NA | CASSDRTGLEQYF | TGTGCCAGCAGCGATCGGACAGGGCTGGAGCAGTACTTC
TRBJ2-2 | TRBV2 | NA | few | CASSESPTALGRFF | TGTGCCAGCAGTGAATCCCCGACAGCTTTGGGGCGCTTTTTT
TRBJ2-3 | TRBV28 | NA | NA | CASSIGTDLNTQYF | TGTGCCAGCAGTATCGGGACGGACCTTAATACGCAGTATTTT
TRBJ2-3 | TRBV27 | NA | NA | CASSLWGSTDTQYF | TGTGCCAGCAGTTTATGGGGCAGCACAGATACGCAGTATTTT
TRBJ1-2 | TRBV29-1 | NA | NA | CSVQTALPSGYTF | TGCAGCGTGCAGACGGCCCTACCGAGTGGCTACACCTTC
TRBJ2-3 | TRBV6-6 | NA | NA | CASGEYTDTQYF | TGTGCCAGCGGGGAGTACACAGATACGCAGTATTTT
TRBJ2-7 | TRBV10-2 | NA | few | CASSESYEQYF | TGCGCCAGCAGTGAGTCCTACGAGCAGTACTTC
TRBJ1-4 | TRBV7-8 | NA | NA | CASSSTTNEKLFF | TGTGCCAGCAGCTCCACAACTAATGAAAAACTGTTTTTT
TRBJ2-3 | TRBV11-2 | NA | NA | CASSLEGGSTDTQYF | TGTGCCAGCAGCTTGGAGGGGGGGAGCACAGATACGCAGTATTTT
TRBJ2-7 | TRBV5-1 | NA | NA | CASSISGPGEEYF | TGCGCCAGCAGCATCTCGGGCCCCGGGGAGGAGTACTTC
TRBJ2-7 | TRBV28 | TRBD2 | NA | CSTREGDEQYF | TGTTCTACCCGGGAGGGCGACGAGCAGTACTTC
TRBJ2-3 | TRBV28 | TRBD2 | NA | CASSPTGLAVGDTQYF | TGTGCCAGCAGTCCCACGGGACTAGCAGTCGGAGATACGCAGTATTTT
TRBJ2-1 | TRBV29-1 | NA | few | CSVEDSSSYNEQFF | TGCAGCGTTGAAGACTCTAGCTCCTACAATGAGCAGTTCTTC